This T cell receptor (beta chain) was identified in a study of T cell responses to AZD1222 COVID-19 vaccine. Whole-study findings and limits: As reported, nearly half of all spike-specific TCRs target variant regions that are unmutated.

Germline values: CDR1 SGHNT, CDR2 YYREEE (reference sequence). The CDR3 consists of 13 residues. V lost 0 bases to trimming and J lost 0 bases, with 2 bases between them. Only in-frame clones appear in the TCRdb table, and some are missing; sequencing was by immunoSEQ multiplex PCR. The sample includes roughly 120,000 clones, around 90% of them seen just once. Worth noting for this clone: What it binds is unknown.

This specimen consisted of peripheral blood, obtained on day 0 of AZD1222 vaccination. This rearrangement joins TRBV5-4 to TRBJ2-3; D unresolved. The sequence came from an adult in good health. CDR3 region: CASSLGSTDTQYF. DNA of the CDR3: TGTGCCAGCAGCTTGGGGAGCACAGATACGCAGTATTTT.